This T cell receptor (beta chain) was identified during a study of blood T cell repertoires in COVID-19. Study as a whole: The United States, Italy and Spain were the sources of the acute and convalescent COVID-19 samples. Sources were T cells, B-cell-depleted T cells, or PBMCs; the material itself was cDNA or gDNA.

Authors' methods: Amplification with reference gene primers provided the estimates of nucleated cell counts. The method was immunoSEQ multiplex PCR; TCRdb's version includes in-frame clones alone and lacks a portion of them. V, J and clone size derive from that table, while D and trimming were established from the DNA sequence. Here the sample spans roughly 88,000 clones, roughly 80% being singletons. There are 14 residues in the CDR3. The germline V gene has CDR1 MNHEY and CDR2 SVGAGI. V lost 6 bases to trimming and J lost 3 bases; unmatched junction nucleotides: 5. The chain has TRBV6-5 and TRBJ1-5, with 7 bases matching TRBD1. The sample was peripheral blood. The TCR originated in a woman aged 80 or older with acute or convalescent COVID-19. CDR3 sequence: CASSETGYNQPQHF. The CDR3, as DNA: TGTGCCAGCAGCGAGACAGGGTACAATCAGCCCCAGCATTTT.